The present TCR beta chain was sequenced within a study of Tregs in tolerant kidney transplant recipients. Findings of the study overall: Biological reproducibility was not directly addressed, but technical replication error appeared minimal.

Sequenced by immunoSEQ multiplex PCR; TCRdb stores in-frame clones only, minus some. Here the sample spans some 100,000 clones, roughly nine tenths being singletons. Comment on this clone: The antigen remains undetermined.

The length of the CDR3 is 17 residues. CDR1 is MGHDK, CDR2 SYGVNS, per germline. Deletions cut 3 bases from V and 0 bases from J, with 15 bases between. Material for sequencing was CD4+ T cells from blood. The V call is TRBV25-1, the J call TRBJ2-1, with D maybe TRBD2 (6 bases). The sequence derives from a human donor in good health. CDR3 residues: CASSDPRAGSSYNEQFF. The CDR3, as DNA: TGTGCCAGCAGTGACCCTAGGGCGGGGAGCTCCTACAATGAGCAGTTCTTC.